The present T cell receptor (beta chain) was sequenced within a study of blood T cell repertoires in COVID-19. Measured with immunoSEQ multiplex PCR; TCRdb has only the in-frame clones, and not every one. Of hundreds of thousands of clones listed, approximately 91% are singletons. CDR3 length: 16 amino acids. CDR1 is SGHRS, CDR2 YFSETQ, per germline. J gave up 4 bases and V 1 base, and 7 bases lay outside the gene matches. Source material: peripheral blood. The chain has TRBV5-1 and TRBJ2-3; 9 positions match TRBD2. The TCR sequence derives from a man younger than 35 with active or convalescent COVID-19. CDR3 amino acids: CASSLQASGEPDTQYF. The CDR3 coding sequence is TGCGCCAGCAGCTTGCAGGCTAGCGGGGAACCAGATACGCAGTATTTT.